The rows below give T cell receptor beta chains drawn from one sample of a study of cytomegalovirus exposure and HLA in healthy donors. Clones were sequenced by immunoSEQ multiplex PCR, and TCRdb holds only the in-frame ones, with some missing. The table has 150,000 to 200,000 clones, 65% to 80% seen once. Sequencing was done on a sample of PBMCs. The source of these receptors is a woman aged 25 to 39 in good health and CMV-seropositive. Both conserved end residues are part of each CDR3. The D gene is left open where the match is weak.

J gene | D gene | V gene | CDR3 protein | CDR3 DNA
TRBJ2-3 | - | TRBV9 | CASSPPSQGQVGDTQYF | TGTGCCAGCAGCCCCCCATCCCAGGGCCAAGTGGGGGATACGCAGTATTTT
TRBJ2-3 | TRBD2 | TRBV5-1 | CASSWGLAGARDTQYF | TGCGCCAGCAGCTGGGGACTAGCGGGAGCCAGAGATACGCAGTATTTT
TRBJ1-6 | - | TRBV9 | CASSVGQGHTTNSPLHF | TGTGCCAGCAGCGTAGGTCAGGGCCATACTACGAATTCACCCCTCCACTTT
TRBJ1-3 | - | TRBV25-1 | CASSLIGNTIYF | TGTGCCAGCAGCCTTATCGGAAACACCATATATTTT
TRBJ2-2 | - | TRBV19 | CASSIESPTEAGELFF | TGTGCCAGTAGTATTGAGAGCCCCACCGAGGCCGGGGAGCTGTTTTTT
TRBJ2-1 | - | TRBV27 | CASREGLSSYNEQFF | TGTGCCAGCCGTGAGGGACTTTCCTCCTACAATGAGCAGTTCTTC
TRBJ1-4 | - | TRBV4-3 | CASSQGGGRWEKLFF | TGCGCCAGCAGCCAAGGAGGGGGACGATGGGAAAAACTGTTTTTT
TRBJ1-2 | - | TRBV21-1 | CASSKARQGFLYTF | TGTGCCAGCAGCAAAGCGAGACAGGGGTTCCTCTACACCTTC
TRBJ2-4 | - | TRBV19 | CASSISTGRLPKNIQYF | TGTGCCAGTAGTATTAGTACAGGAAGGCTCCCTAAAAACATTCAGTACTTC
TRBJ2-3 | TRBD2 | TRBV5-4 | CASSRGQRGGLDTQYF | TGTGCCAGCAGCCGGGGGCAGCGGGGGGGCTTGGATACGCAGTATTTT
TRBJ1-5 | TRBD1 | TRBV4-1 | CASSPRQGWPQHF | TGCGCCAGCAGCCCGAGACAGGGCTGGCCCCAGCATTTT
TRBJ2-7 | - | TRBV7-9 | CASSLGRDVDHSYEQYF | TGTGCCAGCAGCTTAGGCAGGGATGTGGACCACTCCTACGAGCAGTACTTC
TRBJ1-5 | TRBD1 | TRBV18 | CASSHRQGAGGNQPQHF | TGTGCCAGCTCACACAGACAGGGGGCCGGGGGCAATCAGCCCCAGCATTTT